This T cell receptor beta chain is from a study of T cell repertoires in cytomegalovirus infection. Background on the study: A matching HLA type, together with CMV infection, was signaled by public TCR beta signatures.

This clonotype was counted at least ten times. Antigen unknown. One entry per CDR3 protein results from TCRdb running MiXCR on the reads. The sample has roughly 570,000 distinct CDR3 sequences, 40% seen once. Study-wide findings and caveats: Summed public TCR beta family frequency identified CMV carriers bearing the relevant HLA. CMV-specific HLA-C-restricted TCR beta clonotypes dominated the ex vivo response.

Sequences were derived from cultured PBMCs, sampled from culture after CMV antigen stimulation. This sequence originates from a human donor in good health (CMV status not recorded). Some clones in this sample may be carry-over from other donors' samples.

The CDR3 DNA reads TGTGCCAGCAGCTTATTTCTGGAGACCCAGTACTTC. Translation gives CASSLFLETQYF. V and J are TRBV7-2 and TRBJ2-5; D uncertain. Germline V lookup: CDR1 SGHTA, CDR2 FQGNSA. V was shortened by 2 bases and J by 5 bases, with 6 bases between the two germline ends. This CDR3 region has 12 residues.